The 5 T cell receptor beta chains given below trace back to one sample, sequenced in a study of monozygotic twins with inflammatory bowel disease. TCRdb reanalyzed the 5' RACE reads and collapses them to one entry per CDR3 protein, without DNA. Found here are 350,000 to 400,000 distinct CDR3 sequences; the top ten clones hold just over 2.5%. Specimen: blood. These receptors were taken from a human donor with ulcerative colitis or Crohn's disease, or a healthy co-twin of an affected twin (not recorded which).

The chain employs TRBV4-3 and TRBJ2-2; checking the TCRdb D call of TRBD1 is not possible without DNA. The V gene's germline CDR1 is LGHNA and CDR2 YSLEER. This CDR3 contains 15 residues. CDR3 region: CASSRVTGGTGELFF.

This sequence joins TRBV5-1 and TRBJ1-6. CDR1 is SGHRS, CDR2 YFSETQ, per germline. This CDR3 region has 15 residues. The CDR3 reads CASSSARTSNSPLHF.

The chain combines TRBV29-1 with TRBJ2-7; the TCRdb D gene call, TRBD2, has no DNA to confirm it. The CDR3 totals 14 residues. Germline V gene lookup returns CDR1 SQVTM and CDR2 ANQGSEA. The CDR3 protein is CSVGFSYGEGEQYF.

The V call is TRBV7-2, the J call TRBJ2-1; without DNA, the TCRdb call of TRBD1 cannot be checked. CDR3 length equals 17 residues. Per germline, CDR1 SGHTA and CDR2 FQGNSA. This chain's CDR3 is CASSLNPGQISYNEQFF.

V usage is TRBV11-2 and J usage is TRBJ2-3. The germline gives CDR1 SGHAT, CDR2 FQNNGV. The CDR3 spans 14 residues. The CDR3 spells CASSISGDTDTQYF.